This T cell receptor beta chain was retrieved from a study of CD8+ T cells in alopecia areata. Study-wide background: Tofacitinib was taken orally by treated patients, and the dose was 5 to 10 mg twice daily. Whole-study findings and limits: Relative to mice, TCR sharing across patients was less clear, a difference possibly HLA-related. Across lesional scalp, and particularly alopecia totalis/universalis, clonality surpassed that of normal scalp.

RNA, once extracted, was reverse transcribed into cDNA for use as the sequencing template. TCRdb's table, derived via immunoSEQ multiplex PCR, lists solely in-frame clones and lacks some. The sample yields around 250,000 clones, roughly two thirds seen once. V shed 2 bases and J shed 1 base, with 8 bases lying between them. This CDR3 is 15 amino acids long. Per germline, CDR1 MNHEY and CDR2 SVGAGI. Notes on this clone: Antigen specificity is unknown.

The rearrangement joins TRBV6-5 to TRBJ2-2, with D perhaps matching TRBD2 (5 bases). The starting material was CD4+ T cells sorted from blood, obtained at week 0. This clonotype originated in a human donor with alopecia areata. The CDR3 spells CASSYARVNTGELFF. CDR3 DNA sequence: TGTGCCAGCAGTTACGCGCGGGTGAACACCGGGGAGCTGTTTTTT.